This TCR beta chain was recovered during a study of T cells in Graves' hyperthyroidism and ophthalmopathy. Study as a whole: At initial diagnosis, before any treatment had begun, peripheral blood was obtained. General observations from the study: A model of 13 V-J pairs discriminated ophthalmopathy from stable hyperthyroidism. The model foresaw ophthalmopathy a median around seven months prior to onset.

The authors obtained PBMCs from 9 to 10 ml of fresh peripheral blood. Ten or more counts support this clonotype. The target antigen is unknown. Amplification of TCR beta CDR3 regions used RNA as the template. First-round RT-PCR with HTBI primers amplified the TCR CDR3 region. Using its own MiXCR run on the multiplex PCR reads, TCRdb lists one record per CDR3 protein. This table holds hundreds of thousands of distinct CDR3 sequences, 12% to 15% found once. The CDR3 contains 14 residues. V was clipped by 5 bases and J by 3 bases; unmatched bases: 4. Germline values: CDR1 SGHNT, CDR2 YENEEA. V gene TRBV11-3 combines with J gene TRBJ2-1; TRBD1 agrees at 7 bases. The TCR was taken from a woman aged 18-35 years with Graves' hyperthyroidism. Sequencing used blood. CDR3 DNA: TGTGCCAGCAGCCCACAGGGGAACTACAATGAGCAGTTCTTC. Its translation: CASSPQGNYNEQFF. Filled out from reference TRBV11-3 and TRBJ2-1, the complete variable domain reads EAGVVQSPRYKIIEKKQPVAFWCNPISGHNTLYWYLQNLGQGPELLIRYENEEAVDDSQLPKDRFSAERLKGVDSTLKIQPAELGDSAVYLCASSPQGNYNEQFFGPGTRLTVL.